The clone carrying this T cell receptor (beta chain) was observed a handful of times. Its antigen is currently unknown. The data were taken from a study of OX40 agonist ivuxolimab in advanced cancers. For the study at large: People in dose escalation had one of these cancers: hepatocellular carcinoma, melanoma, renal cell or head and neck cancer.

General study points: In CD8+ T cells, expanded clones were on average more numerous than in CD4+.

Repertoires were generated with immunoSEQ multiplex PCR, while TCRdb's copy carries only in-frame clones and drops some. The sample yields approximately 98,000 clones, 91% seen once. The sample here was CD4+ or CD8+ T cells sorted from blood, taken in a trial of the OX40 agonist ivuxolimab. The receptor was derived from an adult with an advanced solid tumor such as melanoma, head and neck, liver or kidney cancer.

The CDR3 region is CASNPFNYGYTF. CDR3 DNA sequence: TGTGCCAGCAATCCGTTTAACTATGGCTACACCTTC. The gene calls are TRBV2 and TRBJ1-2; D gene unclear. Germline V gene sequence: CDR1 SNHLY, CDR2 FYNNEI. CDR3 length equals 12 residues. V gave up 7 bases and J gave up 1 base, with 7 bases separating them.